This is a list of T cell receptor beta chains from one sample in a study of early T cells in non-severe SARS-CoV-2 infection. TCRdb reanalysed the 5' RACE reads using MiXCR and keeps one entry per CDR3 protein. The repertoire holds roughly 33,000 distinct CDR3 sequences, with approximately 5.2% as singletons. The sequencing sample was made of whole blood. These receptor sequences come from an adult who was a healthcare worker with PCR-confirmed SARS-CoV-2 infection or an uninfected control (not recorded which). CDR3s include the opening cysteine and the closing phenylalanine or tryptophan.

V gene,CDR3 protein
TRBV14,CASSPLGADTQYF
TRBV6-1,CASSAGTSGRANEGEQYF
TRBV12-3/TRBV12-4,CASSLETRNNEQFF
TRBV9,CASSGPGRPYEQYF
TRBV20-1,CSAPTDPSYEQYF
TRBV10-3,CAISDFTSGSSQETQYF
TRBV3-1,CASSRRTGGDFYGYTF
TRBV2,CASSSQGRGGTGELFF
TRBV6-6,CASSYPSRMDEQFF
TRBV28,CASSPTSYSQFF
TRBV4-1,CASSQDQPSGRAEQYF
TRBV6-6,CACHVGTAGDTEAFF
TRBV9,CASSPRVDSPYEQYF
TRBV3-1,CASSPPLTWGGETQYF
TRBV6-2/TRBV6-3,CASSLAGVLAKNIQYF
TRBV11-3,CASSPFDGSANEQFF
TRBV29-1,CSVDRGLNTEAFF
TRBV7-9,CASSLKAVVRIDYNEQFF
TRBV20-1,CSARDRGPYDYTF
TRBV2,CASRPRSSYNEQFF
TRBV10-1,CASSGSIYEQYF
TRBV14,CASSQDSGRTQYF
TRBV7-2,CASSLAKGQGQAYGYTF
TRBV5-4,CASSSRDHYEQYF
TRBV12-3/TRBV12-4,CASRTSGTGETEAFF
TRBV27,CASSFWGTGVNSPLHF
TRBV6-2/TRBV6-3,CASNRASGENTGELFF
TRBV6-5,CASSRTTGGELFF
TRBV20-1,CSARDRGSGKQETQYF
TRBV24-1,CATETQNTGELFF
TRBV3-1,CASSPGLVETQYF
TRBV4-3,CASSQGLAGGYNEQFF
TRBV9,CASSVEFHPYNEQFF
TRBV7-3,CASSLQQGASAEAFF
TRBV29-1,CSVGDTGELFF
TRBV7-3,CASSEGTGSIDEQFF
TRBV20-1,CSARALGANVLTF
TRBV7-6,CASSFREAGANVLTF
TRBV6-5,CASSETSGSYEQYF
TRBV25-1,CASSGRGRGFNNEQFF
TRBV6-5,CASSYRTAWAGELFF
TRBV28,CASSTLHGGRKKYEQYF
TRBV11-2,CASSLAGRRPRGRGDEQFF
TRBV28,CASSPTGAGTGELFF
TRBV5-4,CASSYGTSGRQETQYF
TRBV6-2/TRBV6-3,CASTLRSGTPYGYTF
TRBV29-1,CSVVSRLAGYNEQFF
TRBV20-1,CSAFPPSGGARPEAFF
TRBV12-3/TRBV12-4,CASSPATVNTEAFF
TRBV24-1,CATSDPGTSGSNEQFF
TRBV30,CAWSTWTSLADTQYF
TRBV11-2,CASSSQGGTINYGYTF
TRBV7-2,CASSLAGVLYGYTF
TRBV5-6,CASSPTTRPTDTQYF
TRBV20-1,CSATGGNYEQYF
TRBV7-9,CAQGGVPNTEAFF
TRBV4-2,CASSQDLTRQNEQFF
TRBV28,CASSPLTSGPNEQFF
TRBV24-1,CATSDPMTGDQPQHF
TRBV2,CASRAETSLKNEQFF